This T cell receptor (beta chain) was sequenced for a study of shared clonotypes between healthy human individuals. The length of the CDR3 is 15 residues. Unmatched junction bases numbered 8, after V lost 2 bases and J lost 8 bases. Germline CDR1 reads SGHTA; CDR2 reads FQGTGA. Original handling: Filtering of immunoSEQ junctional sequences could not match full-length read filtering. Using immunoSEQ multiplex PCR, the repertoire was profiled, and TCRdb retains in-frame clones only, with some absent. From that table come the V and J calls and clone size; the DNA was used to work out D and trimming. The repertoire includes some 2.3 million clones, 85% to 95% of them detected once, and approximately 0.4% sits in the top ten.

The chain has TRBV7-3 and TRBJ2-1; TRBD2 aligns across 8 bases. Sequences were obtained from naive CD4+ T cells from PBMCs. Sample subset: CD45RA+ positively selected. The receptor comes from a man between 18 and 35 years old in good health. Some clones in this sample may be carry-over from other donors' samples. This CDR3 is CASSLGVSGAHEQFF. CDR3 nucleotides: TGTGCCAGCAGCTTAGGGGTTAGCGGGGCGCATGAGCAGTTCTTC.